This T cell receptor (beta chain) was captured in a study of T cells in localized non-small cell lung cancer. Study-level results: When the top 100 tumor clones were examined, a median 57 of them also appeared in the adjacent lung, which was paired and uninvolved.

Regarding this clone: The target antigen is unknown.

Trimming took 4 bases from V and 4 from J, leaving 14 bases between them. The CDR3 contains 15 residues. In germline, CDR1 is LGHNA, CDR2 YNFKEQ. Using immunoSEQ multiplex PCR, the repertoire was profiled, and TCRdb retains in-frame clones only, with some absent. The profile shows about 36,000 clones, approximately 90% of them singletons. The material sequenced was peripheral blood, taken before any cancer treatment. The chain links TRBV4-2 to TRBJ2-1, with a possible D match to TRBD2 (5 bases). The receptor comes from a woman between 40 and 69 years old with stage I lung adenocarcinoma. The CDR3 bases are TGTGCCAGCAGCCCCAACCGGGAACTTTACAATGAGCAGTTCTTC. It yields the protein CASSPNRELYNEQFF.